The source of this T cell receptor beta chain is a study of blood T cell repertoires in COVID-19. Study-level information: COVID-19 samples from acute and convalescent phases originated in the United States, Italy and Spain. From T cells, B-cell-depleted T cells, or PBMCs came the material, which was cDNA or gDNA.

This CDR3 is 16 amino acids long. V was clipped by 5 bases and J by 7 bases; unmatched bases: 11. The germline CDR1 and CDR2 sequences are LNHDA and SQIVND (reference sequence). Authors' processing steps: Reference gene primers were amplified, and this amplification served to estimate nucleated cell counts. Using immunoSEQ multiplex PCR, the repertoire was profiled, and TCRdb retains in-frame clones only, with some absent. From that table come the V and J calls and clone size; the DNA was used to work out D and trimming. The data contain fewer than 250,000 clones, around 88% of them singletons. The source of this sequence is a woman in her forties or fifties with acute COVID-19. The chain joins TRBV19 to TRBJ1-6; 7 bases match TRBD1. Specimen: PBMCs or T cells enriched from blood (not recorded which). CDR3 loop: CASSPRQGVENSPLHF. CDR3 DNA sequence: TGTGCCAGTAGTCCCCGACAGGGAGTTGAAAATTCACCCCTCCACTTT. Using reference TRBV19 and TRBJ1-6 for the parts outside the CDR3, the full variable domain is DGGITQSPKYLFRKEGQNVTLSCEQNLNHDAMYWYRQDPGQGLRLIYYSQIVNDFQKGDIAEGYSVSREKKESFPLTVTSAQKNPTAFYLCASSPRQGVENSPLHFGNGTRLTVT.